This T cell receptor beta chain was captured in a study of blood T cell repertoires in COVID-19. In the study overall: Donors in the United States, Italy and Spain gave samples during acute or convalescent COVID-19. Nucleic acid was either cDNA or gDNA, and it came from T cells, B-cell-depleted T cells, or PBMCs.

The germline V gene has CDR1 SQVTM and CDR2 ANQGSEA. V was clipped by 6 bases and J by 7 bases, with 18 bases between them. This CDR3 comprises 14 residues. Study processing details: Researchers report that nucleated cell counts were estimated from reference gene primer amplification. The method was immunoSEQ multiplex PCR; TCRdb's version includes in-frame clones alone and lacks a portion of them. Clonal size and the V and J genes are those of that table, whereas D and trimming came from the DNA. The sample yields 150,000 or so clones, more than 75% seen once. The clonotype comes from a woman aged 70-85 years with acute or convalescent COVID-19. Sequencing used peripheral blood. The rearrangement uses TRBV29-1 and TRBJ1-4; tentatively, D is TRBD1 (6 bases). CDR3 coding DNA: TGCAGCGTCCCCGTACCACAGGGAAGTGAAAAACTGTTTTTT. Its protein product is CSVPVPQGSEKLFF.